This T cell receptor (beta chain) came from a study of shared clonotypes between healthy human individuals (dated by TCRdb to 2019 to 2021). The study in broad terms: Three men and a couple of women, aged 18 to 49 years, made up the cohort. To estimate repertoire size and how much clonotype sharing occurs between individuals, the study deeply sequenced the blood TCR repertoires of about 5 healthy adults. Different laboratories and diverse techniques were used to prepare libraries and sequence TCR repertoires, to increase sequencing depth and limit assay-specific biases. Per donor, three plates each were used for CD4 naive and CD4 memory, two for CD8 naive, and one for CD8 memory. Leukapheresis yielded between about 0.9 and 8.9 billion PBMCs per donor. Broad study findings and their caveats: Compared with non-shared clonotypes, the clonotypes found in all four sorted-subset donors had higher generation probabilities. Sampling was restricted to blood, and TCR repertoires in tissues likely differ from the TCR repertoires found in blood. Estimated clonotype richness was generally larger for naive than for memory subsets. Even with the large sequencing depth, rarefaction of the sorted-subset datasets indicated that sequencing was incomplete. Pairwise subsampling indicated that sequencing depth was expected to affect the degree of clonotype sharing among donors. The genetic and exposure-history diversity represented was limited by the small number of donors. When a few donors were compared, the shared fraction of clonotypes was around 5.1% for naive CD4, over 3% for naive CD8, 2.3% for memory CD4, and around 0.4% for memory CD8.

The donors were healthy, HIV-negative adults who had no recently reported acute infections or vaccinations. Every donor was a Caucasian adult residing in Nashville, Tennessee, USA. CD4+ T cells were enriched through magnetic negative selection, after which naive cells were positively selected on CD45RA and the remaining negative fraction served as the memory subset. Blood was collected by leukapheresis, and PBMCs were isolated by Ficoll-Histopaque density gradient centrifugation and then cryopreserved in liquid nitrogen vapor phase. Purity and quantity of every magnetically sorted T cell population were checked by analytical flow cytometry. Genomic DNA was isolated from every sorted fraction and measured by UV absorbance on a Nanodrop 2000c. As regards this clone: What this receptor recognizes is not known. No base quality information exists; no much larger clone differs at one position.

Using the deep immunoSEQ assay, multiplex PCR amplified TCR CDR3 regions from genomic DNA. Genomic DNA extracted from each cell subset was distributed evenly over all wells of several immunoSEQ 96-well plates, and each plate served as one replicate. For sorted subsets, around 0.2 ug genomic DNA, equal to 25,000 to 35,000 T cell genomes, was loaded into each replicate PCR. Purified libraries were quantified with a Qubit 3.0 fluorometer, sized on a Bioanalyzer 2100, and re-quantified with the KAPA Library Quantification kit. Every immunoSEQ 96-well plate was sequenced on a dedicated single-read 150-cycle Illumina NextSeq 550 flow cell. The study's own analysis went as follows. The immunoSEQ output contained only junctional sequences without quality scores, so filtering could not match that applied to full-length reads. Sequences were annotated with PyIR, a Python wrapper for IgBLAST v1.9, and V/J genes and CDR3 were assigned using IMGT germline references. Reads with weak V/J assignments (E-value above 1e-6), missing CDR3, stop codons, out-of-frame junctions, or ambiguous translated residues were removed. V3J clonotypes were defined by identical inferred V gene, J gene, and CDR3 amino acid sequence. Percentage overlap between repertoires was computed as shared unique clonotypes divided by the size of the smaller repertoire. Repertoire richness was assessed with RTK rarefaction, the Chao1 estimator, and Recon v2.1 estimates of unobserved clonotypes. OLGA was used to compute generation probabilities for all TCRbeta clonotypes that the gDNA method yielded from four donors. This immuneACCESS table, as held by TCRdb, lists in-frame sequences with V and J called but not all clones. Of the missing ones, under half trace to an unresolved V gene in checked studies; the others have no known cause. For V, J and clone size, that table is used; D and trimming come from the DNA. The table for this sample lists fewer than 1.4 million clones; about 84% of them were counted only once. Clones ranked in the top ten supply roughly 0.62% of the sample.

This TCR was recovered from a man younger than 35 in good health. Some clones in this sample may be carry-over from other donors' samples. Sequencing used memory CD4+ T cells from PBMCs. The cell subset or site label of this sample denotes: CD45RA-negative fraction.

CDR3 reads: CASSPPGQGSRGGYTF. The bases are TGTGCCAGCAGCCCCCCCGGACAGGGAAGCCGGGGTGGCTACACCTTC. The chain links TRBV28 with TRBJ1-2; a stretch of 8 junction bases matches TRBD1. Sequences MDHEN (CDR1) and SYDVKM (CDR2) are obtained from the germline V gene. The CDR3 runs 16 residues from the cysteine to the phenylalanine. Only the CDR3 DNA is retained, 48 bases long and in frame from the first base. Here V drops 6 bases and J drops 7 bases, and the junction holds 16 bases not matched to any gene.